Here is one T cell receptor beta chain with its context. Its specificity is not known. TCRdb's copy holds only in-frame clones and misses some; the assay was immunoSEQ multiplex PCR. The sample contains 110,000 to 150,000 clones, around 93% of which appear only once. The CDR3 spans 14 residues. The germline V gene has CDR1 SGHTA and CDR2 FQGNSA. V was pared by 3 bases and J by 5 bases, with 13 bases between. The record originates from a study of cytotoxic CD8 clonotypes in ibrutinib-treated CLL. Whole-study results and caveats: Sampling time points were not equivalent between sustained-remission and progressing patients. Clonality went up at the time of ibrutinib response, stayed stable in sustained remission, and later dropped back toward its baseline level at progression.

The sequencing here drew on PBMCs, taken after 12 months of ibrutinib treatment. This sequence originates from a human donor with chronic lymphocytic leukemia. The chain carries TRBV7-2 and TRBJ2-5, with D tentatively TRBD1 (5 bases). The CDR3 spells CASSFRASSETQYF. CDR3 coding DNA: TGTGCCAGCAGCTTCAGGGCTAGTTCTGAGACCCAGTACTTC.